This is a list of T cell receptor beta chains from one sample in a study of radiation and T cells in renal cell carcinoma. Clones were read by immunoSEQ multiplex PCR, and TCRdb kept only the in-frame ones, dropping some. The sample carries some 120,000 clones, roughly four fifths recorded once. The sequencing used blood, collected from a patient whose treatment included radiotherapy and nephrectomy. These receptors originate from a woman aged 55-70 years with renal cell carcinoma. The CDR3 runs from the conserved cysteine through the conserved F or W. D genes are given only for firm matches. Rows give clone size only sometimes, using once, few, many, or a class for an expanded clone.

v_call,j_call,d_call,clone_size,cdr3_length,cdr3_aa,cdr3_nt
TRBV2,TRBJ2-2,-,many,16,CASSRTPPGIGGELFF,TGTGCCAGCAGTCGAACACCCCCGGGTATCGGCGGGGAGCTGTTTTTT
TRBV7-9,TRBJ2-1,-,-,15,CASSLGAGGNNEQFF,TGTGCCAGCAGCTTAGGGGCTGGGGGTAACAATGAGCAGTTCTTC
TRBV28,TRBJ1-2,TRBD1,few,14,CASRRQGQGYGYTF,TGTGCCAGCAGGCGGCAAGGACAGGGATACGGCTACACCTTC
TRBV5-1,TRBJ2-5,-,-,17,CASSLDVRQALRETQYF,TGCGCCAGCAGCTTGGACGTGAGGCAGGCTCTACGGGAGACCCAGTACTTC
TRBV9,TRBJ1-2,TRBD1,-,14,CASSPIEGAYGYTF,TGTGCCAGCAGCCCTATCGAGGGGGCCTATGGCTACACCTTC
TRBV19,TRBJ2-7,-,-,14,CASSEQGYSYEQYF,TGTGCCAGTAGCGAACAGGGTTACTCCTACGAGCAGTACTTC
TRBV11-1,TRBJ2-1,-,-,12,CASSALRNEQFF,TGTGCCAGCAGCGCCCTACGGAATGAGCAGTTCTTC
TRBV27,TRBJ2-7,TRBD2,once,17,CASSSNLLTSVSYEQYF,TGTGCCAGCAGTTCCAACCTCCTGACTAGCGTTTCCTACGAGCAGTACTTC
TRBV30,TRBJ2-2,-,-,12,CAWGTGLRELFF,TGTGCCTGGGGGACGGGACTCCGGGAGCTGTTTTTT
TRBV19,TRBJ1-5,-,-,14,CASSLQATGQPQHF,TGTGCCAGTAGTCTCCAGGCCACAGGGCAGCCCCAGCATTTT
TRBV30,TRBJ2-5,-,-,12,CAWSRLQETQYF,TGTGCCTGGAGCCGGCTACAAGAGACCCAGTACTTC
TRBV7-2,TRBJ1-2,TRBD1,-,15,CASSLGAGQVYGYTF,TGTGCCAGCAGCTTAGGGGCGGGACAGGTCTATGGCTACACCTTC
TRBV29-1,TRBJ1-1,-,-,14,CSVEASSWGTEAFF,TGCAGCGTTGAAGCCTCCTCGTGGGGGACTGAAGCTTTCTTT
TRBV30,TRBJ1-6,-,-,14,CASAARQAYSPLHF,TGTGCCTCTGCCGCCCGACAAGCTTATTCACCCCTCCACTTT
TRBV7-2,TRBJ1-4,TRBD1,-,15,CASSPRTGPWEKLFF,TGTGCCAGCAGCCCTCGGACAGGCCCATGGGAAAAACTGTTTTTT
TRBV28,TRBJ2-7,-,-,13,CASSQDIAYEQYF,TGTGCCAGCAGCCAGGACATAGCCTACGAGCAGTACTTC